The rows below give T cell receptor beta chains drawn from one sample of a study of blood T cell repertoires in COVID-19. Clones were read by immunoSEQ multiplex PCR, and TCRdb kept only the in-frame ones, dropping some. In the table there are about 68,000 clones, 75% to 85% of which are singletons. Sequenced sample: peripheral blood. These receptors were taken from a man between 45 and 60 years old with acute or convalescent COVID-19. CDR3s include the opening cysteine and the closing phenylalanine or tryptophan. A D gene is named only where the DNA matches it firmly.

CDR3 length: 15; V gene: TRBV5-1; D gene: NA; CDR3 protein: CASAPSGQPNYGYTF
CDR3 length: 14; V gene: TRBV19; D gene: TRBD1; CDR3 protein: CASSMTGGEYEQYF
CDR3 length: 14; V gene: TRBV5-1; D gene: TRBD2; CDR3 protein: CASSSQLAVNEQFF
CDR3 length: 14; V gene: TRBV5-6; D gene: NA; CDR3 protein: CASSLPAGREKLFF
CDR3 length: 15; V gene: TRBV5-4; D gene: TRBD1; CDR3 protein: CASSLGTGTTGELFF
CDR3 length: 16; V gene: TRBV29-1; D gene: TRBD2; CDR3 protein: CSVEDYIGTSDETQYF
CDR3 length: 13; V gene: TRBV7-3; D gene: NA; CDR3 protein: CASSSQGSPELFF
CDR3 length: 11; V gene: TRBV13; D gene: NA; CDR3 protein: CASSIRETQYF
CDR3 length: 15; V gene: TRBV27; D gene: NA; CDR3 protein: CASSLSYRNTGELFF
CDR3 length: 14; V gene: TRBV28; D gene: TRBD2; CDR3 protein: CASTTAGGWETQYF
CDR3 length: 14; V gene: TRBV11-2; D gene: NA; CDR3 protein: CASSLGGIRTEAFF
CDR3 length: 12; V gene: TRBV12-3/TRBV12-4; D gene: NA; CDR3 protein: CASSPREAEAFF
CDR3 length: 15; V gene: TRBV4-1; D gene: TRBD1; CDR3 protein: CASSQGPGGNSPLHF
CDR3 length: 13; V gene: TRBV7-9; D gene: NA; CDR3 protein: CASSLITDSPLHF
CDR3 length: 14; V gene: TRBV28; D gene: NA; CDR3 protein: CASTFPGRNYGYTF
CDR3 length: 14; V gene: TRBV24-1; D gene: NA; CDR3 protein: CATSGQVSTDTQYF
CDR3 length: 19; V gene: TRBV27; D gene: TRBD2; CDR3 protein: CASSPRLAGGPRYPGELFF
CDR3 length: 15; V gene: TRBV4-1; D gene: NA; CDR3 protein: CASSQDWGRYYGYTF
CDR3 length: 13; V gene: TRBV27; D gene: NA; CDR3 protein: CASSGQGPYEQYF
CDR3 length: 14; V gene: TRBV6-5; D gene: NA; CDR3 protein: CASSSQGRTDTQYF
CDR3 length: 14; V gene: TRBV30; D gene: NA; CDR3 protein: CAWSPLLGSYGYTF
CDR3 length: 16; V gene: TRBV21-1; D gene: NA; CDR3 protein: CASSNLIRGWTDTQYF
CDR3 length: 12; V gene: TRBV7-2; D gene: TRBD2; CDR3 protein: CASSWGTSPQYF
CDR3 length: 15; V gene: TRBV6-6; D gene: TRBD1; CDR3 protein: CASNTGGYSNQPQHF
CDR3 length: 16; V gene: TRBV18; D gene: TRBD1; CDR3 protein: CASSLGQAGATDTQYF
CDR3 length: 15; V gene: TRBV3-1/TRBV3-2; D gene: TRBD2; CDR3 protein: CASSPRGGEGETQYF
CDR3 length: 13; V gene: TRBV25-1; D gene: TRBD1; CDR3 protein: CASSLRGESEAFF
CDR3 length: 15; V gene: TRBV30; D gene: TRBD1; CDR3 protein: CAWSYRGLVTGELFF
CDR3 length: 14; V gene: TRBV3-1/TRBV3-2; D gene: NA; CDR3 protein: CASSPGLGPDTQYF
CDR3 length: 15; V gene: TRBV4-1; D gene: TRBD1; CDR3 protein: CASSPRTGGGLEQYF
CDR3 length: 13; V gene: TRBV6-5; D gene: NA; CDR3 protein: CASNFQGTDTQYF
CDR3 length: 14; V gene: TRBV5-1; D gene: TRBD2; CDR3 protein: CASSPLGGTYEQYF
CDR3 length: 14; V gene: TRBV5-8; D gene: NA; CDR3 protein: CASSLFRGGNTIYF
CDR3 length: 13; V gene: TRBV5-1; D gene: NA; CDR3 protein: CASSFRRGNEQFF
CDR3 length: 15; V gene: TRBV15; D gene: TRBD2; CDR3 protein: CATSRGPSGGGEQYF
CDR3 length: 16; V gene: TRBV3-1/TRBV3-2; D gene: TRBD2; CDR3 protein: CASSQDLGGNTDTQYF
CDR3 length: 16; V gene: TRBV24-1; D gene: TRBD2; CDR3 protein: CATSDPERGEEETQYF
CDR3 length: 14; V gene: TRBV10-3; D gene: NA; CDR3 protein: CAINEEGRSEKLFF
CDR3 length: 13; V gene: TRBV18; D gene: TRBD1; CDR3 protein: CASSPDRADTQYF
CDR3 length: 12; V gene: TRBV9; D gene: NA; CDR3 protein: CASSVVEGEQFF
CDR3 length: 15; V gene: TRBV27; D gene: TRBD1; CDR3 protein: CASSPPWTGRNEQFF
CDR3 length: 13; V gene: TRBV6-5; D gene: NA; CDR3 protein: CASRQKANSPLHF
CDR3 length: 17; V gene: TRBV5-6; D gene: TRBD2; CDR3 protein: CASSLFSGGTSYNEQFF
CDR3 length: 12; V gene: TRBV11-3; D gene: TRBD1; CDR3 protein: CASSTGGGEQFF
CDR3 length: 15; V gene: TRBV21-1; D gene: NA; CDR3 protein: CASSKGTLTGGGYTF
CDR3 length: 13; V gene: TRBV10-3; D gene: NA; CDR3 protein: CAISESDSYEQYF
CDR3 length: 14; V gene: TRBV6-5; D gene: TRBD1; CDR3 protein: CASSRGGVVDTQYF
CDR3 length: 13; V gene: TRBV5-1; D gene: NA; CDR3 protein: CASSTGTARGYTF
CDR3 length: 16; V gene: TRBV6-6; D gene: TRBD2; CDR3 protein: CASGPRLAQNTGELFF
CDR3 length: 13; V gene: TRBV14; D gene: NA; CDR3 protein: CASSAFKGGEQFF
CDR3 length: 13; V gene: TRBV10-3; D gene: NA; CDR3 protein: CAISETRSNEQFF
CDR3 length: 13; V gene: TRBV19; D gene: NA; CDR3 protein: CASSRDGTDTQYF
CDR3 length: 14; V gene: TRBV19; D gene: TRBD1; CDR3 protein: CASSMGQITGELFF
CDR3 length: 17; V gene: TRBV19; D gene: TRBD1; CDR3 protein: CASSRYRDRVSYNEQFF
CDR3 length: 14; V gene: TRBV6-2/TRBV6-3; D gene: NA; CDR3 protein: CASSYSTQDNEQFF
CDR3 length: 14; V gene: TRBV6-5; D gene: NA; CDR3 protein: CASRSGSGNSPLHF
CDR3 length: 14; V gene: TRBV5-1; D gene: NA; CDR3 protein: CASSLATGLQTQYF
CDR3 length: 14; V gene: TRBV19; D gene: TRBD2; CDR3 protein: CASSIGSGVDIQYF